This TCR beta chain was retrieved from a study of blood T cell repertoires in COVID-19. The V end was cut by 7 bases, the J end by 4 bases, with 10 bases between. This CDR3 has 12 residues. Sequenced by immunoSEQ multiplex PCR; TCRdb stores in-frame clones only, minus some. The top ten hold roughly 7.4% of the sample, which has over 400,000 clones, about 88% seen once. The sequenced material came from peripheral blood. The source of this sequence is a woman aged 45-65 years with COVID-19, enrolled during active disease. The V call is TRBV12-3 or TRBV12-4, the J call TRBJ2-5; D is perhaps TRBD2 (5 bases). The CDR3 sequence is CASTLGRETQYF. The CDR3 DNA reads TGTGCCAGCACCCTTGGGAGAGAGACCCAGTACTTC.